This T cell receptor (beta chain) is from a study of blood T cell repertoires in COVID-19. Study as a whole: Both acute and convalescent COVID-19 samples were obtained from the United States, Italy and Spain. Sources were T cells, B-cell-depleted T cells, or PBMCs; the material itself was cDNA or gDNA.

This CDR3 contains 16 residues. From germline, CDR1 is SGHRS and CDR2 YFSETQ. The J segment lost 1 base and the V segment lost 4 bases, leaving 2 bases of the junction unmatched. Authors' data handling: Reference gene primer amplification gave estimated nucleated cell counts. Here immunoSEQ multiplex PCR was the method, and the copy in TCRdb shows in-frame clones only, minus some. V, J and clone size derive from that table, while D and trimming were established from the DNA sequence. The profile covers roughly 31,000 clones, with 75% to 90% appearing a single time and around a sixth taken by the ten largest.

Sequences were obtained from peripheral blood. The origin of this receptor is a man older than 75 with acute or convalescent COVID-19. The J gene is TRBJ2-3, the V gene TRBV5-1; TRBD2 agrees at 14 bases. The CDR3 here is CASSPGLAGGTDTQYF. The CDR3 DNA reads TGCGCCAGCAGCCCGGGACTAGCGGGGGGCACAGATACGCAGTATTTT.